These T cell receptor beta chains were read from a single sample in a study of CD8 T cells in ankylosing spondylitis. TCRdb re-called the 5' RACE reads through MiXCR, storing one row per CDR3 protein. The table records under 250,000 distinct CDR3 sequences, roughly a third of them present only once. Sequenced sample: blood, either unsorted or a sorted T cell fraction (not recorded which). These receptors originate from a male donor with ankylosing spondylitis or in good health (not recorded which). Each CDR3 is given with its conserved first and last residue. A D gene is named only where the DNA matches it firmly. Size tells how often a clone was seen (once, few, many) or the class of an expanded clone, and some rows leave it out.

d_call	v_call	j_call	clone_size	cdr3_aa	cdr3_nt
TRBD2	TRBV12-3/TRBV12-4	TRBJ2-3	NA	CASSLWLAGGQADTQYF	TGTGCCAGCAGTTTGTGGCTAGCGGGGGGGCAAGCAGATACGCAGTATTTT
TRBD2	TRBV6-2/TRBV6-3	TRBJ2-7	few	CASAPPAGEYYEQYF	TGTGCCAGCGCGCCCCCAGCGGGGGAGTACTACGAGCAGTACTTC
TRBD1	TRBV29-1	TRBJ2-1	NA	CSVSGTATYNEQFF	TGCAGCGTTTCCGGGACAGCTACCTACAATGAGCAGTTCTTC
TRBD1	TRBV20-1	TRBJ2-7	few	CSARTGGNYEQYF	TGCAGTGCTCGGACAGGGGGTAACTACGAGCAGTACTTC
NA	TRBV27	TRBJ2-5	NA	CASRLGPQETQYF	TGTGCCAGCCGCCTGGGGCCGCAAGAGACCCAGTACTTC
NA	TRBV6-5	TRBJ1-1	NA	CATYYRFGAFF	TGTGCCACATACTACAGGTTTGGGGCTTTCTTT
TRBD1	TRBV29-1	TRBJ2-5	NA	CSVDRGLETQYF	TGCAGCGTAGACAGGGGGTTGGAGACCCAGTACTTC
TRBD1	TRBV6-1	TRBJ1-2	few	CASALTQGFDGYTF	TGTGCCAGCGCCCTAACACAGGGGTTCGATGGCTACACCTTC
NA	TRBV9	TRBJ2-1	few	CASSVDSYRGNEQFF	TGTGCCAGCAGCGTAGATTCGTACCGTGGGAATGAGCAGTTCTTC
TRBD1	TRBV20-1	TRBJ2-5	NA	CSAREVQGDLETQYF	TGCAGTGCTAGAGAGGTGCAGGGGGATCTGGAGACCCAGTACTTC
NA	TRBV6-5	TRBJ2-5	few	CASSSLEETQYF	TGTGCCAGCAGTTCTTTGGAGGAGACCCAGTACTTC
NA	TRBV12-3/TRBV12-4	TRBJ2-5	few	CASSLSGEGGKETQYF	TGTGCCAGCAGTTTATCGGGGGAAGGGGGCAAAGAGACCCAGTACTTC
NA	TRBV20-1	TRBJ1-2	NA	CSARNSRDDYGYTF	TGCAGTGCTAGAAATTCCAGGGATGACTATGGCTACACCTTC
NA	TRBV7-9	TRBJ1-3	few	CASSLVEDTIYF	TGTGCCAGCAGCTTAGTTGAGGACACCATATATTTT
TRBD1	TRBV20-1	TRBJ1-2	NA	CSARPGQGNYGYTF	TGCAGTGCTAGACCAGGACAGGGAAACTATGGCTACACCTTC
TRBD2	TRBV11-2	TRBJ2-1	few	CASSPPGTIYNEQFF	TGTGCCAGCAGCCCCCCCGGGACTATATACAATGAGCAGTTCTTC
NA	TRBV6-1	TRBJ2-7	NA	CASRTDRFYEQYF	TGTGCCAGCAGGACGGACAGATTCTACGAGCAGTACTTC
NA	TRBV7-6	TRBJ1-1	NA	CASSLDGANTEAFF	TGTGCCAGCAGCTTAGACGGAGCGAACACTGAAGCTTTCTTT
NA	TRBV4-2	TRBJ2-7	many	CASSQNSYEQYF	TGTGCCAGCAGCCAAAACTCCTACGAGCAGTACTTC
NA	TRBV29-1	TRBJ2-5	many	CSAEPQGLRETQYF	TGCAGCGCAGAACCCCAGGGGTTGAGGGAGACCCAGTACTTC
NA	TRBV20-1	TRBJ2-2	many	CSVRTAFDTGELFF	TGCAGTGTGAGGACAGCCTTTGACACCGGGGAGCTGTTTTTT
NA	TRBV29-1	TRBJ2-7	NA	CSVEDWQSPYEQYF	TGCAGCGTTGAAGATTGGCAATCCCCCTACGAGCAGTACTTC
NA	TRBV20-1	TRBJ2-5	NA	CSARGTHRETQYF	TGCAGTGCTAGGGGGACTCACCGGGAGACCCAGTACTTC
TRBD1	TRBV6-5	TRBJ2-7	many	CASAGEGGIVYEQYF	TGTGCCAGCGCTGGGGAAGGGGGCATTGTTTACGAGCAGTACTTC
NA	TRBV2	TRBJ2-1	NA	CASSEFSGRRYSEQFF	TGTGCCAGCAGTGAATTTAGCGGCCGGAGGTATAGTGAGCAGTTCTTC
NA	TRBV11-1	TRBJ2-3	few	CASSLAAGTDTQYF	TGTGCCAGCAGCCTCGCAGCCGGCACAGATACGCAGTATTTT
NA	TRBV7-2	TRBJ2-5	NA	CASRVDSGGETQYF	TGTGCCAGCAGAGTAGATAGCGGAGGGGAGACCCAGTACTTC
TRBD1	TRBV29-1	TRBJ2-7	NA	CSAKTGAHEQYF	TGCAGCGCCAAGACAGGGGCCCACGAGCAGTACTTC
TRBD1	TRBV2	TRBJ2-7	few	CASSGGTGISYEQYF	TGTGCCAGCAGTGGGGGGACAGGGATCTCCTACGAGCAGTACTTC
NA	TRBV20-1	TRBJ2-7	few	CSATSSNSYEQYF	TGCAGTGCAACTAGCTCTAACTCCTACGAGCAGTACTTC
NA	TRBV12-3/TRBV12-4	TRBJ1-1	few	CASSWVSGEEAFF	TGTGCCAGCAGTTGGGTTTCGGGGGAGGAAGCTTTCTTT
NA	TRBV29-1	TRBJ2-5	NA	CSVVGRSNSWETQYF	TGCAGCGTTGTGGGCAGGTCGAATTCCTGGGAGACCCAGTACTTC
NA	TRBV12-3/TRBV12-4	TRBJ1-1	few	CASSLRPGGTEAFF	TGTGCCAGCAGTTTGCGCCCGGGAGGCACTGAAGCTTTCTTT
NA	TRBV20-1	TRBJ1-2	NA	CSAREGTISNYGYTF	TGCAGTGCTAGAGAAGGGACAATTTCTAACTATGGCTACACCTTC
TRBD1	TRBV20-1	TRBJ1-2	few	CSAPQGNTNYGYTF	TGCAGTGCGCCACAGGGGAACACTAACTATGGCTACACCTTC
TRBD1	TRBV20-1	TRBJ2-7	NA	CSVPRGSSYEQYF	TGCAGTGTCCCCAGGGGGAGCTCCTACGAGCAGTACTTC
TRBD1	TRBV5-5	TRBJ1-2	NA	CASSSRETGLYGYTF	TGTGCCAGCAGCTCCAGAGAGACAGGGTTATATGGCTACACCTTC
TRBD1	TRBV5-6	TRBJ1-2	few	CASSFHRGQGYTF	TGTGCCAGCAGTTTCCATAGGGGGCAAGGCTACACCTTC
NA	TRBV10-3	TRBJ2-1	NA	CAISDGDTHVEQFF	TGTGCCATCAGTGATGGGGACACCCACGTTGAGCAGTTCTTC
NA	TRBV20-1	TRBJ1-1	once	CSAPRGMNTEAFF	TGCAGTGCTCCTAGGGGGATGAACACTGAAGCTTTCTTT